The 23 T cell receptor beta chains in this list originate from one sample, sequenced in a study of shared clonotypes between healthy human individuals. The data were produced by immunoSEQ multiplex PCR, yet TCRdb's version contains in-frame clones alone and is incomplete. This sample carries millions of clones, about 95% of them seen once, and the ten largest clones take roughly 0.13%. The specimen was naive CD4+ T cells sorted from blood. Subset of the sample: CD45RA+ positively selected. These receptors originate from a man in his late teens or twenties in good health.

This chain connects TRBV9 to TRBJ1-6; a weak D match, TRBD1 (5 bases). There are 16 residues in the CDR3. The ends were cut back, 4 bases at V and 0 bases at J, with 11 bases in the middle. The germline V gene has CDR1 SGDLS and CDR2 YYNGEE. The CDR3 DNA reads TGTGCCAGCAGCTTTACCGACAGCTCCTATAATTCACCCCTCCACTTT. Translated, it gives CASSFTDSSYNSPLHF.

V and J are TRBV5-4 and TRBJ2-7, with D unresolved. Germline V gene lookup returns CDR1 SGHNT and CDR2 YYREEE (reference sequence). V lost 0 bases to trimming and J lost 2 bases, with 9 bases between them. CDR3 length: 14 residues. As DNA, the CDR3 is TGTGCCAGCAGCTTGGGTGGGGTGACCTACGAGCAGTACTTC. The encoded protein is CASSLGGVTYEQYF.

This clone was observed once. The chain employs TRBV5-1 and TRBJ2-2; 9 positions agree with TRBD1. The CDR3 covers 15 residues. Germline V CDR1 and CDR2: SGHRS, YFSETQ. Trimming removed 4 bases from V and 4 bases from J; junction bases left unmatched: 5. The CDR3 DNA is TGCGCCAGCAGCGTACAGGGGGCGGGCACCGGGGAGCTGTTTTTT. Protein: CASSVQGAGTGELFF.

The gene calls are TRBV5-1 and TRBJ2-7, with D perhaps TRBD2 (6 bases). Between the trimmed V and J ends, which lost 5 bases and 2 bases, there was a span of 14 bases. Per the germline V gene, CDR1 is SGHRS and CDR2 is YFSETQ. The CDR3 contains 14 residues. The CDR3 here is CASRYSGTPYEQYF. The CDR3 DNA reads TGCGCCAGCAGATACTCCGGGACTCCCTACGAGCAGTACTTC.

The chain carries TRBV7-2 and TRBJ2-3; D is uncertain. The CDR3 covers 13 residues. CDR1 and CDR2 (germline): SGHTA, FQGNSA. Trimming stripped 6 bases from V and 1 base from J, with 8 bases between. CDR3 sequence: CASRTSGTDTQYF. The CDR3 DNA reads as TGTGCCAGCAGAACTTCCGGCACAGATACGCAGTATTTT.

V gene TRBV10-2 combines with J gene TRBJ1-4, with TRBD1 matching over 8 bases. With V trimmed by 5 bases and J by 7 bases, 9 bases remained unmatched. This CDR3 has 15 residues. Germline V gene lookup returns CDR1 WSHSY and CDR2 SAAADI. CDR3 coding DNA: TGCGCCAGCAGTAACTACAGGGGGGGCATTGAAAAACTGTTTTTT. It codes for CASSNYRGGIEKLFF.

The CDR3 spells CASSFRSWGEQYF. Here the CDR3 DNA reads TGTGCCAGCAGTTTTCGAAGTTGGGGTGAGCAGTACTTC. This chain joins TRBV27 and TRBJ2-7; D is unclear. This CDR3 is 13 amino acids long. The ends were cut back, 3 bases at V and 7 bases at J, with 13 bases in the middle. Germline CDR1 reads MNHEY; CDR2 reads SMNVEV (reference sequence).

The rearrangement links TRBV7-9 to TRBJ2-7; D call uncertain. The CDR3 is made up of 15 amino acids. Trimming pared 0 bases from V and 2 bases from J, leaving 11 bases between. The germline V gene has CDR1 SEHNR and CDR2 FQNEAQ (reference sequence). The CDR3 reads CASSLAPDRTYEQYF. CDR3 sequence (DNA): TGTGCCAGCAGCTTAGCCCCGGACCGTACCTACGAGCAGTACTTC. Supplemented by reference TRBV7-9 and TRBJ2-7, the full variable domain reads DTGVSQNPRHKITKRGQNVTFRCDPISEHNRLYWYRQTLGQGPEFLTYFQNEAQLEKSRLLSDRFSAERPKGSFSTLEIQRTEQGDSAMYLCASSLAPDRTYEQYFGPGTRLTVT.

A remark on this clone: The same CDR3 arises from other DNA sequences in this sample as well. The V gene is TRBV7-2, the J gene TRBJ2-7, with a possible D match to TRBD1 (6 bases). The V end lost 1 base, the J end lost 0 bases, and 10 bases lay between the germline ends. The CDR3 has 15 amino acids. Germline CDR1 and CDR2: SGHTA and FQGNSA. CDR3 loop: CASSLVADSSYEQYF. Written as DNA, the CDR3 is TGTGCCAGCAGCTTAGTTGCGGACAGCTCCTACGAGCAGTACTTC.

The V gene is TRBV6-1, the J gene TRBJ1-3; D may be TRBD1 (5 bases). The CDR3 has 19 residues. The germline V gene encodes CDR1 MNHNS and CDR2 SASEGT. Deletions cut 3 bases from V and 0 bases from J, with 21 bases between. The CDR3 coding sequence is TGTGCCAGCAGTGACGACAGACCCTCAGCCCCCCTCTCTGGAAACACCATATATTTT. This encodes CASSDDRPSAPLSGNTIYF.

V and J are TRBV19 and TRBJ2-7; 7 bases fit TRBD1. Germline V gene lookup returns CDR1 LNHDA and CDR2 SQIVND (reference sequence). Trimming removed 6 bases from V and 2 bases from J; junction bases left unmatched: 13. The CDR3 is made up of 16 amino acids. The CDR3: CASSPPRRTGTYEQYF. The CDR3 region has the DNA TGTGCCAGTAGCCCTCCCCGCCGGACAGGTACCTACGAGCAGTACTTC.

As regards this clone: This sample includes further DNA sequences coding for the same CDR3. The rearrangement joins TRBV6-5 to TRBJ1-2, with D tentatively TRBD1 (6 bases). Germline V gene data show CDR1 as MNHEY and CDR2 as SVGAGI. The CDR3 totals 11 residues. The V end lost 5 bases, the J end lost 8 bases, and 9 bases lay between the germline ends. For the CDR3, the DNA is TGTGCCAGCAGTCAGGGGCGCGGCTACACCTTC. It yields the protein CASSQGRGYTF.

The gene calls are TRBV11-2 and TRBJ1-1; D possibly corresponds to TRBD1 (5 bases). Per germline, CDR1 SGHAT and CDR2 FQNNGV. This CDR3 has 15 residues. V was pared by 5 bases and J by 2 bases, with 15 bases between. CDR3 sequence reads: CASSQAGGINTEAFF. CDR3 DNA: TGTGCCAGCAGCCAGGCGGGGGGGATAAACACTGAAGCTTTCTTT.

This clone has more than one count but fewer than ten. The sample holds other DNA sequences that translate to the same CDR3. The V call is TRBV10-3, the J call TRBJ1-1; D is unresolved. V was shortened by 6 bases and J by 3 bases, with 5 bases between the two germline ends. Per the germline V gene, CDR1 is ENHRY and CDR2 is SYGVKD. This CDR3 has 11 amino acids. The CDR3 region has the DNA TGTGCCATCAGGGAGGACACTGAAGCTTTCTTT. Translating it yields CAIREDTEAFF.

This clone came up once. The chain employs TRBV5-1 and TRBJ2-7; the D is unclear. Per the germline V gene, CDR1 is SGHRS and CDR2 is YFSETQ. V dropped 4 bases and J dropped 3 bases, with 17 bases sitting between them. The CDR3 is 15 residues long. The CDR3 protein is CASSRARGTVYEQYF. The CDR3 DNA reads as TGCGCCAGCAGCCGTGCCCGCGGTACGGTCTACGAGCAGTACTTC.

This chain joins TRBV10-1 and TRBJ2-7; D perhaps matches TRBD2 (5 bases). Trimming pared 6 bases from V and 5 bases from J, leaving 14 bases between. CDR3 length: 13 residues. Germline V gene lookup returns CDR1 WNHNN and CDR2 SYGVQD (reference sequence). CDR3: CASSPRGVDEQYF. The CDR3 coding sequence is TGCGCCAGCAGCCCCCGGGGTGTGGACGAGCAGTACTTC.

V and J are TRBV2 and TRBJ2-5; unclear D gene. The germline CDR1 and CDR2 sequences are SNHLY and FYNNEI. Trimming took 4 bases from V and 4 from J, leaving 13 bases between them. This CDR3 is 14 amino acids long. The CDR3 region has the DNA TGTGCCAGCAGTGTTAACAGTTTAAGAGAGACCCAGTACTTC. As protein: CASSVNSLRETQYF.

The CDR3 nucleotides are TGTGCCAGCAGCCCAAAGGGGGCTTGGGCTTTCTTT. Protein: CASSPKGAWAFF. The gene calls are TRBV11-2 and TRBJ1-1, with 7 bases fitting TRBD1. Trimming removed 5 bases from V and 11 bases from J; junction bases left unmatched: 8. From germline, CDR1 is SGHAT and CDR2 FQNNGV. The CDR3 runs 12 residues.

This clone has a single count. The chain is built from TRBV27 and TRBJ1-1, with unresolved D. The CDR3 is made up of 14 amino acids. Per germline, CDR1 MNHEY and CDR2 SMNVEV (reference sequence). Trimming left V 2 bases short and J 7 bases short, with 14 bases between. The CDR3 here is CASSLAFVSSEAFF. DNA for the CDR3: TGTGCCAGCAGTTTAGCTTTCGTGAGTAGTGAAGCTTTCTTT.

The V and J genes are TRBV5-5 and TRBJ1-5; the match to TRBD1 covers 9 bases. The germline CDR1 and CDR2 sequences are SGHKS and YYEKEE (reference sequence). Trimming removed 3 bases from V and 4 bases from J; junction bases left unmatched: 5. CDR3 length equals 15 residues. The CDR3 DNA reads TGTGCCAGCAGCTCGGGACAGGGAACAAATCAGCCCCAGCATTTT. Protein product: CASSSGQGTNQPQHF.

The chain combines TRBV20-1 with TRBJ1-2; TRBD1 agrees at 9 bases. V lost 6 bases, J lost 13 bases, and 9 bases stayed unmatched. There are 11 residues in the CDR3. The germline V gene encodes CDR1 DFQATT and CDR2 SNEGSKA (reference sequence). The CDR3 DNA follows: TGCAGTGCGTGGACAGGGGCGCAGGTCACCTTC. Amino acid sequence: CSAWTGAQVTF.

In the case of this clone: The junction departs from the called germline gene at one end, perhaps through a read error. The V and J genes are TRBV6-5 and TRBJ2-7, with D perhaps assigned TRBD1 or TRBD2 (5 bases each). Germline CDR1 and CDR2: MNHEY and SVGAGI. CDR3 length: 13 residues. The CDR3 DNA is TGTGCCAGCAGGATGGGCCGGGACGACGACGAGGCCTTC. Protein: CASRMGRDDDEAF.

This chain joins TRBV10-3 and TRBJ1-1; D is ambiguous. Germline V lookup: CDR1 ENHRY, CDR2 SYGVKD. V was trimmed by 5 bases and J by 0 bases, leaving 10 bases between them. This CDR3 contains 14 residues. Here the CDR3 DNA reads TGTGCCATCAGTACGGACTCTATGAACACTGAAGCTTTCTTT. Its translation: CAISTDSMNTEAFF.